The clone carrying this T cell receptor (beta chain) was detected ten times or more. MiXCR was run by TCRdb on the RT-PCR reads, yielding one entry per CDR3 protein. This repertoire shows more than 150,000 distinct CDR3 sequences, around 8.8% found once; its top ten account for roughly 11%. V dropped 6 bases and J dropped 5; count of bases not matched to a gene: 4. The CDR3 spans 12 residues. CDR1 MNHEY and CDR2 SVGEGT come from the germline V gene. This sample stems from a study of response to subunit inactivated influenza vaccine. The rearrangement uses TRBV6-2 or TRBV6-3 and TRBJ2-7; 7 nucleotides match TRBD1. This receptor was taken from a man aged 45-65 years who received an inactivated influenza vaccine. Specimen: non-naive T cells sorted from PBMCs, collected on the day of vaccination. The CDR3 region is CASSRQGDEQYF. In DNA form, the CDR3 reads TGTGCCAGCAGCAGACAGGGAGACGAGCAGTACTTC.